This passage covers 21 T cell receptor beta chains from one sample sequenced in a study of B cell selection in AIRE deficiency. Sorted regulatory T cells were CD4-positive, CD25-high and CD127-low or negative. Repertoires were generated with immunoSEQ multiplex PCR, while TCRdb's copy carries only in-frame clones and drops some. This sample yields about 18,000 clones, of which about 92% are seen a single time; roughly 0.8% belongs to the top ten. The material sequenced was CD4+CD25+ Tregs sorted from PBMCs. Receptors originate from a human donor in good health.

Only one count was recorded for this clone. Here the CDR3 reads CASSHLQGALYNEQFF. The CDR3, as DNA: TGTGCCAGCTCACATCTCCAGGGGGCCCTATACAATGAGCAGTTCTTC. The rearrangement links TRBV18 to TRBJ2-1, with 8 bases lining up with TRBD1. Germline V lookup: CDR1 KGHSH, CDR2 LQKENI. J gave up 4 bases and V 4 bases, and 9 bases lay outside the gene matches. This CDR3 has 16 amino acids.

DNA for the CDR3: TGTGCCAGCAGCGCGGACGGGAACTATGGCTACACCTTC. This codes for CASSADGNYGYTF. The chain is built from TRBV7-9 and TRBJ1-2; D not certain. This CDR3 has 13 amino acids. CDR1 and CDR2 from the germline V gene are SEHNR and FQNEAQ (reference sequence). V lost 5 bases to trimming and J lost 2 bases, with 9 bases between them.

The chain carries TRBV28 and TRBJ2-7; 10 positions match TRBD2. The CDR3 is made up of 16 amino acids. In germline, CDR1 is MDHEN, CDR2 SYDVKM. V lost 5 bases to trimming and J lost 2 bases; unmatched junction nucleotides: 9. The CDR3 bases are TGTGCCAGCAGTGCGCTCCCGGGACTAGCGACCTACGAGCAGTACTTC. Translation gives CASSALPGLATYEQYF.

The V gene is TRBV19, the J gene TRBJ1-2; D gene ambiguous. This CDR3 has 11 amino acids. In germline, CDR1 is LNHDA, CDR2 SQIVND (reference sequence). Between the trimmed V and J ends, which lost 7 bases and 6 bases, there was a span of 9 bases. The CDR3 DNA reads TGTGCCAGTATAGGATCGCATGGCTACACCTTC. Its translation is CASIGSHGYTF.

V and J are TRBV28 and TRBJ2-7; TRBD2 matches at 11 bases. The germline V gene has CDR1 MDHEN and CDR2 SYDVKM. The CDR3 is 15 residues long. Trimming at V came to 6 bases and at J to 2 bases, leaving 6 bases not matched to a gene. The CDR3 sequence is CASRRPGLAAYEQYF. In nucleotides, the CDR3 is TGTGCCAGCAGGAGACCGGGACTAGCGGCCTACGAGCAGTACTTC.

The chain is built from TRBV30 and TRBJ2-1; 10 bases are shared with TRBD2. The CDR3 contains 13 residues. In germline, CDR1 is GTSNPN, CDR2 SVGIG (reference sequence). J was trimmed by 15 bases and V by 4 bases; bases with no gene match: 12. The CDR3, as DNA: TGTGCCTGGAAATTAGCGGGAGGCCCACAGCCGTTCTTC. This sequence encodes CAWKLAGGPQPFF.

The chain recombines TRBV7-2 with TRBJ2-1, with 15 bases matching TRBD2. The CDR3 runs 18 residues. J gave up 7 bases and V 5 bases, and 12 bases lay outside the gene matches. Germline CDR1 SGHTA, CDR2 FQGNSA. This CDR3 is CASSPGLAGGIGGNEQFF. DNA of the CDR3: TGTGCCAGCAGCCCGGGACTAGCGGGAGGCATAGGGGGGAATGAGCAGTTCTTC.

The chain uses TRBV7-3 and TRBJ2-1, with 8 positions matching TRBD1. CDR3 length: 14 residues. From germline, CDR1 is SGHTA and CDR2 FQGTGA. Losses at the gene ends were 5 bases for V and 5 bases for J; bases not matched to a gene: 5. This chain's CDR3 is CASSPGQVNNEQFF. CDR3 coding DNA: TGTGCCAGCAGCCCGGGACAGGTGAACAATGAGCAGTTCTTC.

The rearrangement links TRBV19 to TRBJ1-1, with D maybe TRBD1 (6 bases). CDR1 is LNHDA and CDR2 is SQIVND in the germline V gene (reference sequence). The V end was cut by 0 bases, the J end by 8 bases, with 10 bases between. The CDR3 sequence is 13 residues long. The CDR3 loop is CASSIDRGREAFF. In DNA, the CDR3 is TGTGCCAGTAGTATAGACAGGGGCCGGGAAGCTTTCTTT.

This CDR3 is CASSLPPSRGPGANVLTF. The CDR3 nucleotides are TGTGCCAGCAGCTTACCCCCCTCCAGGGGGCCTGGGGCCAACGTCCTGACTTTC. V gene TRBV7-2 combines with J gene TRBJ2-6; TRBD1 agrees at 8 bases. CDR1 is SGHTA and CDR2 is FQGNSA in the germline V gene. V shed 2 bases, J shed 2 bases, and the junction held 8 bases outside the gene matches. CDR3 length equals 18 residues.

The chain employs TRBV9 and TRBJ2-2; 8 bases align to TRBD1. Germline V gives CDR1 SGDLS, CDR2 YYNGEE. The V and J ends lost 0 bases and 6 bases, in that order; junction bases with no gene match: 10. The CDR3 runs to 17 residues. For the CDR3, the DNA is TGTGCCAGCAGCGTAGCGTCCGGACAGGGAAGCTCCGGGGAGCTGTTTTTT. It yields the protein CASSVASGQGSSGELFF.

The CDR3 nucleotides read TGTGCCAGCAGCACGCAGGTGGTGGATACGCAGTATTTT. This translates into CASSTQVVDTQYF. V usage is TRBV7-6 and J usage is TRBJ2-3; D unresolved. The CDR3 has 13 residues. Germline CDR1 and CDR2: SGHVS and FNYEAQ. Trimming took off 5 bases at V and 6 bases at J, with 12 bases between the two ends.

This chain joins TRBV6-5 and TRBJ2-5; D may be TRBD2 (5 bases). Germline V CDR1 and CDR2: MNHEY, SVGAGI. V shed 4 bases and J shed 5 bases, with 11 bases lying between them. The CDR3 consists of 13 residues. Here the CDR3 DNA reads TGTGCCAGCAGTTCAATGAGAGGGGAGACCCAGTACTTC. Residues: CASSSMRGETQYF.

The DNA of the CDR3 is TGTGCCAGCATATCTGGCGGGAGGGCCAAAAACATTCAGTACTTC. It specifies CASISGGRAKNIQYF. V and J are TRBV2 and TRBJ2-4; 8 bases are shared with TRBD2. The CDR3 length is 15 residues. CDR1 and CDR2 (germline): SNHLY, FYNNEI. V gave up 7 bases and J gave up 1 base; unmatched junction bases: 6.

The V gene is TRBV27, the J gene TRBJ2-5, with D perhaps TRBD2 (6 bases). The germline V gene encodes CDR1 MNHEY and CDR2 SMNVEV (reference sequence). The CDR3 totals 13 residues. Trimming removed 3 bases at V and 5 bases at J, with 10 bases between. This CDR3 reads CASSLRRGETQYF. The CDR3 nucleotides read TGTGCCAGCAGTTTGAGACGGGGGGAGACCCAGTACTTC.

V is TRBV27 and J is TRBJ1-1, with 7 positions matching TRBD1. Germline V gene sequence: CDR1 MNHEY, CDR2 SMNVEV (reference sequence). The V and J ends lost 2 bases and 6 bases, in that order; junction bases with no gene match: 9. The CDR3 covers 15 residues. The CDR3: CASSLNRGTFAEAFF. Written as DNA, the CDR3 is TGTGCCAGCAGTTTAAACAGGGGAACTTTCGCTGAAGCTTTCTTT.

V gene TRBV27 combines with J gene TRBJ2-7, with D hard to call. Trimming took off 1 base at V and 4 bases at J, with 8 bases between the two ends. In germline, CDR1 is MNHEY, CDR2 SMNVEV (reference sequence). CDR3 size: 13 residues. The CDR3 DNA sequence: TGTGCCAGCAGTTTATTCGGCAGATACGAGCAGTACTTC. Its protein is CASSLFGRYEQYF.

The gene calls are TRBV28 and TRBJ1-5, with D tentatively TRBD1 (6 bases). The CDR3 covers 14 residues. Germline V gene lookup returns CDR1 MDHEN and CDR2 SYDVKM. The V and J ends lost 3 bases and 6 bases respectively, with 12 bases between them. The CDR3 DNA reads as TGTGCCAGCAGTTTTTGGGGGGGCGGTCAGCCCCAGCATTTT. Protein: CASSFWGGGQPQHF.

This clone was counted once. The rearrangement links TRBV5-6 to TRBJ2-4; D is ambiguous. Trimming removed 0 bases at V and 0 bases at J, with 13 bases between. This CDR3 is built from 17 residues. The germline V gene encodes CDR1 SGHDT and CDR2 YYEEEE. The CDR3 spells CASSLEVGRIAKNIQYF. As DNA, the CDR3 is TGTGCCAGCAGCTTGGAGGTAGGGCGTATAGCCAAAAACATTCAGTACTTC.

The chain recombines TRBV6-4 with TRBJ1-3; D not resolved. With 7 bases removed from V and 0 bases from J, the gap between germline ends came to 4 bases. The germline gives CDR1 MRHNA, CDR2 SNTAGT. The CDR3 is 12 amino acids. CDR3 sequence (DNA): TGTGCCAGCAAGATCTCTGGAAACACCATATATTTT. Translation: CASKISGNTIYF.

The rearrangement links TRBV16 to TRBJ2-4, with 7 nucleotides matching TRBD1. Germline V lookup: CDR1 KGHSY, CDR2 FQNENV. The V segment lost 8 bases and the J segment 3 bases; nucleotides outside the gene matches: 10. CDR3 length equals 15 residues. CDR3 region: CASGQGQAGKNIQYF. DNA for the CDR3: TGTGCCAGCGGACAAGGACAGGCGGGCAAAAACATTCAGTACTTC.